The 20 T cell receptor beta chains below all came from one sample that was sequenced in a study of lymphopenia after photon versus proton radiotherapy (dated by TCRdb to the late 2010s). Libraries were made using the immunoSEQ multiplex PCR assay. As stored in TCRdb, this immuneACCESS dataset retains in-frame rearrangements with V and J assigned. A fraction of the clones does not appear; measured against another copy, unresolved V genes explain less than half of the discrepancy, and the remainder lacks a known reason. The table for this sample lists about 24,000 clones; roughly 80% of them were counted only once. The ten largest clones capture 21% of the sample. Specimen: peripheral blood, collected from a patient treated with proton-based radiotherapy. The receptors derive from a woman aged 65 to 85 with pancreatic cancer.

This clone is a singleton in its sample. The chain uses TRBV11-2 and TRBJ2-6; D gene uncertain. The CDR3 spans 18 residues. The ends were cut back, 5 bases at V and 5 bases at J, with 22 bases in the middle. From germline, CDR1 is SGHAT and CDR2 FQNNGV. The chain's CDR3 is CASSGLLKQQSRANVLTF. The CDR3 nucleotides read TGTGCCAGCAGCGGCCTACTCAAGCAACAAAGTCGGGCCAACGTCCTGACTTTC.

The rearrangement uses TRBV27 and TRBJ2-7; 14 nucleotides line up with TRBD2. Germline CDR1 reads MNHEY; CDR2 reads SMNVEV (reference sequence). V lost 0 bases, J lost 7 bases, and 11 bases stayed unmatched. The CDR3 extends over 18 amino acids. CDR3 sequence: CASSLSGTSGRGSREQYF. The CDR3 DNA is TGTGCCAGCAGTTTATCAGGGACTAGCGGGAGAGGGTCGCGTGAGCAGTACTTC.

This chain joins TRBV18 and TRBJ2-1; D possibly corresponds to TRBD1 (6 bases). Trimming shortened V by 2 bases and J by 5 bases, and 25 bases separated the two germline ends. The CDR3 consists of 19 residues. Germline CDR1 KGHSH, CDR2 LQKENI. The CDR3 protein is CASSPRSLRAGDGNNEQFF. The CDR3 bases are TGTGCCAGCTCACCAAGGAGTCTCCGGGCAGGGGATGGTAACAATGAGCAGTTCTTC. The full variable domain, with the rest looked up from reference TRBV18 and TRBJ2-1, is NAGVMQNPRHLVRRRGQEARLRCSPMKGHSHVYWYRQLPEEGLKFMVYLQKENIIDESGMPKERFSAEFPKEGPSILRIQQVVRGDSAAYFCASSPRSLRAGDGNNEQFFGPGTRLTVL.

There are a few counts of this clone. The V and J genes are TRBV29-1 and TRBJ2-1; D is undetermined. CDR3 length: 14 residues. Germline V gene data show CDR1 as SQVTM and CDR2 as ANQGSEA. Trimming took 7 bases from V and 0 from J, leaving 13 bases between them. For the CDR3, the DNA is TGCAGCGCTAGGAGCAGGAGCTCCTACAATGAGCAGTTCTTC. As protein: CSARSRSSYNEQFF.

This chain links TRBV19 with TRBJ1-4, with D perhaps TRBD1 (5 bases). CDR1 and CDR2 (germline): LNHDA, SQIVND (reference sequence). Trimming cost V 6 bases and J 0 bases, with 8 bases left between them. The CDR3 covers 14 residues. As DNA, the CDR3 is TGTGCCAGTAGGGTGGGGGCAACTAATGAAAAACTGTTTTTT. Translating gives CASRVGATNEKLFF.

The CDR3 DNA reads as TGTGCCATCAGTGGGGACGGCTACGAGCAGTACTTC. Translated: CAISGDGYEQYF. V and J are TRBV10-3 and TRBJ2-7; D may correspond to TRBD1 or TRBD2 (5 bases each). CDR1 ENHRY and CDR2 SYGVKD come from the germline V gene. The length of the CDR3 is 12 residues. V was pared by 4 bases and J by 3 bases, with 7 bases between.

The chain joins TRBV6-5 to TRBJ1-1; D not resolved. Trimming pared 2 bases from V and 4 bases from J, leaving 11 bases between. Germline CDR1 MNHEY, CDR2 SVGAGI. The CDR3 extends over 14 amino acids. CDR3 amino acids: CASSYRVGITEAFF. The CDR3 DNA sequence: TGTGCCAGCAGTTACCGTGTGGGGATCACTGAAGCTTTCTTT.

The chain uses TRBV4-3 and TRBJ1-1, with D hard to call. This CDR3 has 14 amino acids. The V end was cut by 6 bases, the J end by 2 bases, with 13 bases between. Germline V gene data show CDR1 as LGHNA and CDR2 as YSLEER. CDR3 DNA: TGCGCCAGCAGACTGGCGGCCGCCAACACTGAAGCTTTCTTT. This encodes CASRLAAANTEAFF.

The CDR3 region is CASSLMERWTAGETQYF. CDR3 coding DNA: TGTGCCAGCAGCTTAATGGAGAGATGGACAGCGGGAGAGACCCAGTACTTC. V is TRBV11-2 and J is TRBJ2-5; D tentatively reads TRBD1 or TRBD2 (6 bases each). The V end was cut by 2 bases, the J end by 4 bases, with 20 bases between. The CDR3 consists of 17 residues. Per the germline V gene, CDR1 is SGHAT and CDR2 is FQNNGV.

This clone has only a few counts. The chain couples TRBV29-1 to TRBJ1-1; unclear D gene. V gave up 4 bases and J gave up 1 base, with 10 bases separating them. CDR3 length: 13 amino acids. Germline lookup yields CDR1 SQVTM and CDR2 ANQGSEA. Here the CDR3 reads CSVVHSTNTEAFF. The CDR3 DNA follows: TGCAGCGTTGTCCACAGCACGAACACTGAAGCTTTCTTT.

The chain employs TRBV6-6 and TRBJ2-1; weak D call: TRBD2 (6 bases). The CDR3 length is 16 residues. V lost 4 bases and J 6 bases, leaving 19 bases between the germline ends. Per the germline V gene, CDR1 is MNHNY and CDR2 is SVGAGI (reference sequence). The CDR3 region is CASSSVRDSFVNEQFF. DNA of the CDR3: TGTGCCAGCAGTTCCGTCCGGGACTCCTTCGTCAATGAGCAGTTCTTC.

The CDR3 region has the DNA TGTGCCAGCAGCTTAGTCAGGGGGGCGGACTATGGCTACACCTTC. Translated: CASSLVRGADYGYTF. The gene calls are TRBV7-9 and TRBJ1-2; TRBD1 agrees at 7 bases. The CDR3 runs to 15 residues. Looked up from germline, CDR1 is SEHNR and CDR2 is FQNEAQ (reference sequence). V was clipped by 1 base and J by 3 bases; unmatched bases: 5.

The J gene is TRBJ2-2, the V gene TRBV5-6, with D maybe TRBD2 (6 bases). Deletions cut 4 bases from V and 5 bases from J, with 18 bases between. The CDR3 totals 16 residues. Germline V gene data show CDR1 as SGHDT and CDR2 as YYEEEE. In DNA form, the CDR3 reads TGTGCCAGCAGCCGTTTCGACGGAGGAGGGACCGGGGAGCTGTTTTTT. It specifies CASSRFDGGGTGELFF.

V gene TRBV30 combines with J gene TRBJ2-7; 7 bases are a match to TRBD1. V lost 4 bases, J lost 3 bases, and 9 bases stayed unmatched. The CDR3 is made up of 14 amino acids. Germline values: CDR1 GTSNPN, CDR2 SVGIG (reference sequence). This CDR3 is CAWTRQGNVYEQYF. Here the CDR3 DNA reads TGTGCCTGGACGCGACAGGGAAATGTCTACGAGCAGTACTTC.

The V call is TRBV28, the J call TRBJ1-1; no clear D gene. The ends were cut back, 10 bases at V and 5 bases at J, with 11 bases in the middle. This CDR3 has 11 residues. CDR1 is MDHEN, CDR2 SYDVKM, per germline. Written as DNA, the CDR3 is TGTGCCACGTATTATGCGACTGAAGCTTTCTTT. Encoded protein: CATYYATEAFF. Filled out from reference TRBV28 and TRBJ1-1, the complete variable domain reads DVKVTQSSRYLVKRTGEKVFLECVQDMDHENMFWYRQDPGLGLRLIYFSYDVKMKEKGDIPEGYSVSREKKERFSLILESASTNQTSMYLCATYYATEAFFGQGTRLTVV.

The chain combines TRBV7-8 with TRBJ2-6; D is unclear. Trimming stripped 3 bases from V and 0 bases from J, with 6 bases between. This CDR3 region has 15 residues. Germline V gene lookup returns CDR1 SGHVS and CDR2 FQNEAQ. The CDR3 DNA follows: TGTGCCAGCAGCTTGGAAGTCTCTGGGGCCAACGTCCTGACTTTC. Translation gives CASSLEVSGANVLTF.

The V gene is TRBV13, the J gene TRBJ1-1; D gene uncertain. This CDR3 comprises 12 residues. V shed 4 bases and J shed 1 base, with 4 bases lying between them. CDR1 and CDR2 from the germline V gene are PRHDT and FYEKMQ (reference sequence). The CDR3 here is CASSSENTEAFF. In nucleotides, the CDR3 is TGTGCCAGCAGCTCAGAGAACACTGAAGCTTTCTTT.

In its sample, this clone was seen once. The V call is TRBV10-3, the J call TRBJ1-2, with 9 bases lining up with TRBD1. V was pared by 3 bases and J by 8 bases, with 7 bases of the junction left unmatched. Germline loops: CDR1 ENHRY, CDR2 SYGVKD. The CDR3 loop spans 14 amino acids. The CDR3 loop reads CAISEAGTGIGYTF. The CDR3 DNA sequence: TGTGCCATCAGTGAAGCTGGGACAGGGATCGGCTACACCTTC.

This clone was detected once. V and J are TRBV11-3 and TRBJ1-1; 8 bases line up with TRBD1. V trimming: 5 bases; J trimming: 6 bases; junction bases outside the gene matches: 8. This CDR3 comprises 14 residues. Germline V gives CDR1 SGHNT, CDR2 YENEEA. CDR3 residues: CASSGRQGWAEAFF. Written as DNA, the CDR3 is TGTGCCAGCAGCGGGAGACAGGGGTGGGCTGAAGCTTTCTTT.

V gene TRBV6-5 combines with J gene TRBJ1-1; D call uncertain. The CDR3 spans 11 residues. Germline assignment: CDR1 MNHEY and CDR2 SVGAGI. Between the trimmed V and J ends, which lost 6 bases and 1 base, there was a span of 3 bases. The CDR3 sequence: CASSRNTEAFF. Here the CDR3 DNA reads TGTGCCAGCAGCAGGAACACTGAAGCTTTCTTT.